The entry below describes one TCR beta chain. This specimen comes from a study of blood T cell repertoires in COVID-19. About the research overall: The United States, Italy and Spain supplied acute and convalescent COVID-19 samples. PBMCs, B-cell-depleted T cells, or T cells were the source of the cDNA or gDNA that made up the material.

Germline V CDR1 and CDR2: SGHKS, YYEKEE (reference sequence). The V segment lost 4 bases and the J segment 3 bases; nucleotides outside the gene matches: 6. The CDR3 loop spans 14 amino acids. The authors' processing: Reference gene primer amplification gave estimated nucleated cell counts. Sequencing was performed with immunoSEQ multiplex PCR; in TCRdb, only in-frame clones are kept and a portion is missing. V and J calls and clone size follow that table, whereas D and trimming were derived from the DNA. This sample carries some 200,000 clones, about 87% of them seen once, and the ten largest clones take 0.88%.

The genes are TRBV5-5 and TRBJ2-7, with TRBD2 matching over 8 bases. Sequenced: peripheral blood. The receptor's source is a woman aged 18 to 35 who had recovered from COVID-19. CDR3 loop: CASSLGLVDYEQYF. In DNA, the CDR3 is TGTGCCAGCAGCCTGGGACTAGTAGACTACGAGCAGTACTTC. The whole variable domain, remainder taken from reference TRBV5-5 and TRBJ2-7, is DAGVTQSPTHLIKTRGQQVTLRCSPISGHKSVSWYQQVLGQGPQFIFQYYEKEERGRGNFPDRFSARQFPNYSSELNVNALLLGDSALYLCASSLGLVDYEQYFGPGTRLTVT.